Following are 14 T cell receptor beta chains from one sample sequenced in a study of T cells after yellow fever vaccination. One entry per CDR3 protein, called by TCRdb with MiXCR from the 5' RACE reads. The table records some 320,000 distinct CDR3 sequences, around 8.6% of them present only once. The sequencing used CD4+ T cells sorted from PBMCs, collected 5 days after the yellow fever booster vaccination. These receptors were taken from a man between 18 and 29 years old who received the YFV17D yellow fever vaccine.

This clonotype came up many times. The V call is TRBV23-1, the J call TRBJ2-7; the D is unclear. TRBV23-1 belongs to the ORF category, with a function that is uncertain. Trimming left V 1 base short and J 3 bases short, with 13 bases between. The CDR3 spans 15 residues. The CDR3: CASSQCASSDYEQYV. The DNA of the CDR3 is TGCGCCAGCAGTCAATGCGCGTCTTCGGACTACGAGCAGTACGTC.

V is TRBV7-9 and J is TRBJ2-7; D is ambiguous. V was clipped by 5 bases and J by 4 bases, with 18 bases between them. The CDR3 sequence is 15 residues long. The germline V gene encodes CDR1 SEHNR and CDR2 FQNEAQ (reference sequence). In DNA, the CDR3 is TGTGCCAGCAGCCCGCGGCCCTCAGTGGGTTACGAGCAGTACTTC. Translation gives CASSPRPSVGYEQYF.

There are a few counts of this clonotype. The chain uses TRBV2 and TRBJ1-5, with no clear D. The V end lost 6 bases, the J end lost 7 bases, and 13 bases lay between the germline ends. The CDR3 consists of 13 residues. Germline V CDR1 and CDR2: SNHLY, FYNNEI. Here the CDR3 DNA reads TGTGCCAGCAGGGGCAGCTCATACCAGCCCCAGCATTTT. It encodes CASRGSSYQPQHF.

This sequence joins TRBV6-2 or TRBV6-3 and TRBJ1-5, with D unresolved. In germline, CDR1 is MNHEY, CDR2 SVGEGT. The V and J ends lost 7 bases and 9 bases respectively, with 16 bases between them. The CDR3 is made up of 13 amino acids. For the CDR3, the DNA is TGTGCCAGCACCCTCGACGGGAGTAGGCCCCAGCATTTT. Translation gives CASTLDGSRPQHF.

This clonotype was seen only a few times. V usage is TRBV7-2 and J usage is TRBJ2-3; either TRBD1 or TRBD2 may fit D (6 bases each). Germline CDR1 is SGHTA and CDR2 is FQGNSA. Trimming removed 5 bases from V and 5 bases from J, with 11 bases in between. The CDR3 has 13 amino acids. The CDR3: CASSPGAGDTQYF. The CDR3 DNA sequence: TGTGCCAGCAGCCCGGGGGCGGGAGATACGCAGTATTTT.

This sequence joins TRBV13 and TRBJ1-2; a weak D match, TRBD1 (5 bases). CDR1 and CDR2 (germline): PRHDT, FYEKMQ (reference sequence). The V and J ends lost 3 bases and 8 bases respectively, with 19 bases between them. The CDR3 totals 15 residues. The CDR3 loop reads CASSLNRQSLGGYTF. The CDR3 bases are TGTGCCAGCAGCTTGAATAGACAGAGCTTGGGAGGCTACACCTTC.

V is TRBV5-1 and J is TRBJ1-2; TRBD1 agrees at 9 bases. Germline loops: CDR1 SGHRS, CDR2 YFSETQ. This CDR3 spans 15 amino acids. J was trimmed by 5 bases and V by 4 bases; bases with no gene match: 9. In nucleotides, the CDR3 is TGCGCCAGCAGCGACCGGGACAGGGAAAGATATGGCTACACCTTC. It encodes CASSDRDRERYGYTF.

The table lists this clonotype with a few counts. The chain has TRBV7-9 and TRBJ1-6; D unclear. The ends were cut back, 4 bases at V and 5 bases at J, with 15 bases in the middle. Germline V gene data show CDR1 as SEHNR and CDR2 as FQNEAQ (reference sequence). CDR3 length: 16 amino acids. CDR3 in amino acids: CASSSIGRGDNSPLHF. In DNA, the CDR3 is TGTGCCAGCAGCTCCATCGGCAGAGGCGATAATTCACCCCTCCACTTT.

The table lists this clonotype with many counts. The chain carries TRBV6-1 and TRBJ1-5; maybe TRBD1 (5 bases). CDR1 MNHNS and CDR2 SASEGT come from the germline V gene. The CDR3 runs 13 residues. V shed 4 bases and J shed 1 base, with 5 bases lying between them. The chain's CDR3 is CASSGGSNQPQHF. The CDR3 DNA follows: TGTGCCAGCAGTGGGGGGAGCAATCAGCCCCAGCATTTT.

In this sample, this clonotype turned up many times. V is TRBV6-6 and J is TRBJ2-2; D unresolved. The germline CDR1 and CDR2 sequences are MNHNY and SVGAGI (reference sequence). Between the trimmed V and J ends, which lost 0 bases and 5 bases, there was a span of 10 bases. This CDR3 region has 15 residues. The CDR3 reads CASSYSGEATGELFF. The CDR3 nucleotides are TGTGCCAGCAGTTACTCAGGAGAAGCAACCGGGGAGCTGTTTTTT.

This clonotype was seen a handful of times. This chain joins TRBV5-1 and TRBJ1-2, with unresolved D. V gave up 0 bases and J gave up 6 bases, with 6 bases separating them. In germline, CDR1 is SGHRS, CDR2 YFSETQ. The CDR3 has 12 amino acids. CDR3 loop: CASSLGADGYTF. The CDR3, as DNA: TGCGCCAGCAGCTTGGGAGCAGATGGCTACACCTTC.

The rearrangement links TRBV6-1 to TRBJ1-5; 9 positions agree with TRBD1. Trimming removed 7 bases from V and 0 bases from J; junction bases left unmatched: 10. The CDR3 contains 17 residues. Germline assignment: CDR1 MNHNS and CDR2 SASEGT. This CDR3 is CASTPGQGLYSNQPQHF. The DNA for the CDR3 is TGTGCCAGCACCCCGGGACAGGGCCTATATAGCAATCAGCCCCAGCATTTT.

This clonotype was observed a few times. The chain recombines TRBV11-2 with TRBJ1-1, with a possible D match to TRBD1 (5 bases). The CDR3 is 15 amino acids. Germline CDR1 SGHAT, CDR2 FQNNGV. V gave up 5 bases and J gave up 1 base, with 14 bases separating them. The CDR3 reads CASSRPFTGNTEAFF. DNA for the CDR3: TGTGCCAGCAGCCGACCTTTTACAGGGAACACTGAAGCTTTCTTT.

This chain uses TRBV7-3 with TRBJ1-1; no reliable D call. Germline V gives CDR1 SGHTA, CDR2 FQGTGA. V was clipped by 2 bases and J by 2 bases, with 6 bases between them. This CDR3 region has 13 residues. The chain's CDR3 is CASSLQINTEAFF. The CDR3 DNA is TGTGCCAGCAGCTTACAGATTAACACTGAAGCTTTCTTT.